This TCR beta chain derives from a study of T cell responses to AZD1222 COVID-19 vaccine. This CDR3 has 14 amino acids. V lost 7 bases, J lost 5 bases, and 9 bases stayed unmatched. CDR1 and CDR2 from the germline V gene are LGHDT and YNNKEL (reference sequence). The table came from immunoSEQ multiplex PCR; TCRdb's copy has only in-frame clones and leaves some out. The sample yields about 93,000 clones, around 92% seen once. The sequenced sample was peripheral blood, obtained on day 0 of MenACWY control vaccination. The chain links TRBV3-1 (or the pseudogene TRBV3-2) to TRBJ2-7; TRBD2 aligns across 9 bases. The receptor's source is an adult in good health. CDR3 sequence (DNA): TGTGCCAGCACGCGGGGGGGGCAGGGCAACGAGCAGTACTTC. It specifies CASTRGGQGNEQYF.